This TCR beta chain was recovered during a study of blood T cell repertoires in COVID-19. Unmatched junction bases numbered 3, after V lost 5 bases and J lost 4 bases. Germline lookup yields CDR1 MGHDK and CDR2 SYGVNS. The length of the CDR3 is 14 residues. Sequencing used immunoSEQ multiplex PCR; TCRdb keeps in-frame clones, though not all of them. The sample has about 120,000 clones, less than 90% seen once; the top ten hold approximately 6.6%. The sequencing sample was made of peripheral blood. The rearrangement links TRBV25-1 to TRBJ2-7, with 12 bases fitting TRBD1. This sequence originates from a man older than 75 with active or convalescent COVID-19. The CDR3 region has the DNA TGTGCCAGCAGTCCGGGACAGGGGGCATACGAGCAGTACTTC. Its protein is CASSPGQGAYEQYF.